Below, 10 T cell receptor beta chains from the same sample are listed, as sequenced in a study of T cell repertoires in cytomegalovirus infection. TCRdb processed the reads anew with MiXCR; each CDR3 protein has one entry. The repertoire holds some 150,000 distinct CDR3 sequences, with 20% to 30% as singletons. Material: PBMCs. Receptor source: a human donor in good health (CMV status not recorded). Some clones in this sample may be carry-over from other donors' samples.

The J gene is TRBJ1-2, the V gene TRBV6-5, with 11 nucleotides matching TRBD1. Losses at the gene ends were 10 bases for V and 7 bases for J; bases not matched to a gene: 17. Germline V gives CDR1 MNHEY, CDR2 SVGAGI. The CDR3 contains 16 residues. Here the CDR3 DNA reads TGTGCCACCAGAATAACACCGGGACAGGGGGAAGGTGGCTACACCTTC. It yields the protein CATRITPGQGEGGYTF.

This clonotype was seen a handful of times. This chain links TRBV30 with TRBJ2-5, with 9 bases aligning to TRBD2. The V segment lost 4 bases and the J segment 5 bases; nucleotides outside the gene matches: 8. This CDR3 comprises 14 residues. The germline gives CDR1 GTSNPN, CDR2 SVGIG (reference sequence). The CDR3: CAWNHAGGGETQYF. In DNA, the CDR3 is TGTGCCTGGAATCATGCGGGGGGGGGCGAGACCCAGTACTTC.

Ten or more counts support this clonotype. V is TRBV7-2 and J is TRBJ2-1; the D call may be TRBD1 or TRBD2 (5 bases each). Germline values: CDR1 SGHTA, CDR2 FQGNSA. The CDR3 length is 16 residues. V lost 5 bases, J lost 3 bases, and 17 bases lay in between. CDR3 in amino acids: CASSLKGPDLYNEQFF. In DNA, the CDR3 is TGTGCCAGCAGCCTAAAGGGACCAGATCTCTACAATGAGCAGTTCTTC.

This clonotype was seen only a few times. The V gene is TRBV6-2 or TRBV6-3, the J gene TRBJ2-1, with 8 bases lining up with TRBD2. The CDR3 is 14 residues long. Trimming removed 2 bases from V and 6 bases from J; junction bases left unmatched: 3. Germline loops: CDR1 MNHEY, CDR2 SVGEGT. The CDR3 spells CASSYVGRGNEQFF. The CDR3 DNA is TGTGCCAGCAGTTACGTCGGGAGGGGCAATGAGCAGTTCTTC.

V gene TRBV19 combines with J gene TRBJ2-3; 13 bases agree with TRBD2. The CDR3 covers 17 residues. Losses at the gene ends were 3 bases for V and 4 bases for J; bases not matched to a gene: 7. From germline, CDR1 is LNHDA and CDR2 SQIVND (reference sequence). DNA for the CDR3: TGTGCCAGTAGTATCTCGGGACTAGCGGGGTATTCAGATACGCAGTATTTT. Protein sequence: CASSISGLAGYSDTQYF.

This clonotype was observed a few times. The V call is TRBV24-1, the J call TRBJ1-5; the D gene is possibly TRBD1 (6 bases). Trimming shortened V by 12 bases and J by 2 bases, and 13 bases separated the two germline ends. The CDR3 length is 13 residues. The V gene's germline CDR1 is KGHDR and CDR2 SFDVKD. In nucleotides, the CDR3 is TGTGCCGTCCAACAGGGAGGCAATCAGCCCCAGCATTTT. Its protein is CAVQQGGNQPQHF.

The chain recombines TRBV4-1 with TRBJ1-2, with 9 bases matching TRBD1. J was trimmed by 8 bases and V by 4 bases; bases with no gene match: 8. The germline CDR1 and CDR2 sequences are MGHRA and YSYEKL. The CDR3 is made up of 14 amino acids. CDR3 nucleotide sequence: TGCGCCAGCAGCCCGGCCGGACAGGGGCGCGGCTACACCTTC. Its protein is CASSPAGQGRGYTF.

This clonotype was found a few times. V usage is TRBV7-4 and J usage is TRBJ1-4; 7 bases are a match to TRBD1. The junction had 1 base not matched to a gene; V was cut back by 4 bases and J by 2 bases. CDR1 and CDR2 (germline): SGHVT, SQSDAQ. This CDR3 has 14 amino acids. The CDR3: CASSSGQTNEKLFF. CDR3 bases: TGTGCCAGCAGCTCGGGACAGACTAATGAAAAACTGTTTTTT.

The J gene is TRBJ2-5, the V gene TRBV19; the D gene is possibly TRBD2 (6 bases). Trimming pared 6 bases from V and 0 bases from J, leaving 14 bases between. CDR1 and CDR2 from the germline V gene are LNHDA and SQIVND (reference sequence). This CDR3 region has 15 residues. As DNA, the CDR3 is TGTGCCAGTAGGTCCGGCCGGGGGTACCAAGAGACCCAGTACTTC. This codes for CASRSGRGYQETQYF. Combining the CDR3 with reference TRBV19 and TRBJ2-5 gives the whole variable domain DGGITQSPKYLFRKEGQNVTLSCEQNLNHDAMYWYRQDPGQGLRLIYYSQIVNDFQKGDIAEGYSVSREKKESFPLTVTSAQKNPTAFYLCASRSGRGYQETQYFGPGTRLLVL.

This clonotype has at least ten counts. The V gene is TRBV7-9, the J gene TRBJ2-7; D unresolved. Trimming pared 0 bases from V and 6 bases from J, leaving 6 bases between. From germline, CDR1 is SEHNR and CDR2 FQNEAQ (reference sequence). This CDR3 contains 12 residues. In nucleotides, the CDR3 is TGTGCCAGCAGCTTAGCGATGGGCGAGCAGTACTTC. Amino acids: CASSLAMGEQYF.